Listed here is a single T cell receptor beta chain. The sample originates from a study of CD8 T cells in Susac syndrome. Losses at the gene ends were 10 bases for V and 4 bases for J; bases not matched to a gene: 9. The germline gives CDR1 MNHEY, CDR2 SVGAGI. The CDR3 contains 14 residues. Sequencing of TCR beta drew on CD8+ and CD4+ T cells from blood. Fulfillment of recently defined diagnostic criteria for definite or probable disease was shown by the patients with Susac syndrome. The RNA input was about 0.5 to 1 ug, and it was reverse transcribed with random hexamers. Across 54 Vbeta and 13 Jbeta, immunoSEQ multiplex PCR amplified TCR beta CDR3. MiXCR, applied by TCRdb to the immunoSEQ multiplex PCR reads, yields one record per CDR3 protein. The repertoire consists of some 200,000 distinct CDR3 sequences, with 91% occurring once and the leading ten covering approximately 0.09%.

The chain joins TRBV6-5 to TRBJ2-2; the match to TRBD2 covers 7 bases. Sequencing was carried out using CD4+ T cells from PBMCs. This clonotype was obtained from a human donor with Susac syndrome. The CDR3: CATLRDYSTGELFF. The CDR3 region has the DNA TGTGCCACCCTAAGGGACTACTCCACCGGGGAGCTGTTTTTT.